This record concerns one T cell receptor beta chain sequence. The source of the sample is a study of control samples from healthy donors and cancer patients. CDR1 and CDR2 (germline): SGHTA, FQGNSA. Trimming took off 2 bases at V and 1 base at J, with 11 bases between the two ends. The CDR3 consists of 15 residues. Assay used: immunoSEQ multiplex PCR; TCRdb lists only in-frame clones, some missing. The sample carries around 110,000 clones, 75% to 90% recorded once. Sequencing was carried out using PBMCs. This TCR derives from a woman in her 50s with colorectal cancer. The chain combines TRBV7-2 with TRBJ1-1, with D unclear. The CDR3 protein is CASSLRSFGNTEAFF. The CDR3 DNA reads TGTGCCAGCAGCTTAAGGAGCTTCGGGAACACTGAAGCTTTCTTT. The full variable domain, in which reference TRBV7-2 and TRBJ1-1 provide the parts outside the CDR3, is GAGVSQSPSNKVTEKGKDVELRCDPISGHTALYWYRQSLGQGLEFLIYFQGNSAPDKSGLPSDRFSAERTGGSVSTLTIQRTQQEDSAVYLCASSLRSFGNTEAFFGQGTRLTVV.